This T cell receptor (beta chain) originates from a study of T cell clonality in common variable immunodeficiency. Each donor provided roughly 4.5 to 8.5 ml of heparinized whole blood. J was trimmed by 5 bases and V by 1 base; bases with no gene match: 23. This CDR3 is 22 amino acids long. Germline CDR1 SGHRS, CDR2 YFSETQ. This clone has at least ten counts. The read comes to an end 3 residues before the CDR3 does, leaving the germline J gene to fill in the end. The repertoire was sequenced with immunoSEQ multiplex PCR; TCRdb's copy has only in-frame clones and lacks some. The profile covers about 60,000 clones, none occurring a single time.

This receptor was obtained from a person aged 18-69 years in good health. The chain has TRBV5-1 and TRBJ2-1; 11 bases agree with TRBD1. Source material: peripheral blood mononuclear cells. The DNA read from the CDR3 is TGCGCCAGCAGCTTGTTTTGGACGGACAGGGGGCTCAGCGGGCCAGCAGACAATGAG. Translation: CASSLFWTDRGLSGPADNE. Given in full, the CDR3 is CASSLFWTDRGLSGPADNEQFF.